One sample yielded the 14 T cell receptor beta chains listed below, sequenced in a study of cytotoxic CD8 clonotypes in ibrutinib-treated CLL. Repertoires were generated with immunoSEQ multiplex PCR, while TCRdb's copy carries only in-frame clones and drops some. The table has some 140,000 clones, more than 85% seen once. The specimen was PBMCs, collected after 12 months of ibrutinib treatment. The receptors derive from a human donor with chronic lymphocytic leukemia.

The chain is built from TRBV2 and TRBJ2-2; D not resolved. Germline CDR1 reads SNHLY; CDR2 reads FYNNEI. The CDR3 runs to 18 residues. The germline V and J ends were trimmed by 8 bases and 0 bases, with 22 bases remaining between them. CDR3 DNA sequence: TGTGCCAGCGGTGGGATCCCCCACCCGCAATCGAACACCGGGGAGCTGTTTTTT. It codes for CASGGIPHPQSNTGELFF.

This clone was counted once. The chain couples TRBV28 to TRBJ1-2, with a possible D match to TRBD1 (6 bases). CDR3 length: 13 residues. Germline CDR1 and CDR2: MDHEN and SYDVKM. The V end was cut by 3 bases, the J end by 8 bases, with 13 bases between. The CDR3 is CASSFGRGSGYTF. The DNA for the CDR3 is TGTGCCAGCAGTTTTGGCAGGGGCAGCGGCTACACCTTC.

A few counts support this clone. The chain joins TRBV5-6 to TRBJ1-4, with 10 bases aligning to TRBD1. J gave up 7 bases and V 0 bases, and 0 bases lay outside the gene matches. The CDR3 extends over 14 amino acids. Germline CDR1 SGHDT, CDR2 YYEEEE. DNA of the CDR3: TGTGCCAGCAGCTTGGGGGACAGGGGTGAAAAACTGTTTTTT. Its protein is CASSLGDRGEKLFF.

The chain is built from TRBV9 and TRBJ2-1; the D call may be TRBD1 or TRBD2 (5 bases each). Trimming removed 5 bases from V and 9 bases from J, with 18 bases in between. Germline lookup yields CDR1 SGDLS and CDR2 YYNGEE. The CDR3 loop spans 14 amino acids. CDR3 region: CASSGGRPSREQFF. The CDR3 DNA sequence: TGTGCCAGCAGTGGGGGACGACCGAGTCGTGAGCAGTTCTTC.

V and J are TRBV5-4 and TRBJ1-1, with 7 bases matching TRBD1. Per the germline V gene, CDR1 is SGHNT and CDR2 is YYREEE (reference sequence). The V segment lost 3 bases and the J segment 0 bases; nucleotides outside the gene matches: 8. The CDR3 length is 16 residues. The CDR3 loop is CASSSPGQRLNTEAFF. CDR3 bases: TGTGCCAGCAGCTCTCCGGGACAGAGATTGAACACTGAAGCTTTCTTT.

This rearrangement joins TRBV5-1 to TRBJ2-7, with TRBD2 identical over 8 bases. The junction had 10 bases not matched to a gene; V was cut back by 0 bases and J by 5 bases. This CDR3 has 16 amino acids. Germline lookup yields CDR1 SGHRS and CDR2 YFSETQ. As DNA, the CDR3 is TGCGCCAGCAGCTTGGAATCGGGGCGACTAGCGAACGAGCAGTACTTC. It yields the protein CASSLESGRLANEQYF.

The chain uses TRBV9 and TRBJ2-7, with 12 positions matching TRBD2. The length of the CDR3 is 15 residues. Germline V gene sequence: CDR1 SGDLS, CDR2 YYNGEE. J was trimmed by 3 bases and V by 0 bases; bases with no gene match: 1. DNA of the CDR3: TGTGCCAGCAGCGTAGGACTAGCGGGGGACTACGAGCAGTACTTC. Translated: CASSVGLAGDYEQYF.

This clone turned up a few times. V is TRBV27 and J is TRBJ1-4; perhaps TRBD1 as D (5 bases). The CDR3 is 12 residues long. Trimming shortened V by 7 bases and J by 8 bases, and 11 bases separated the two germline ends. Looked up from germline, CDR1 is MNHEY and CDR2 is SMNVEV (reference sequence). CDR3 sequence reads: CASTSPGEKLFF. In DNA form, the CDR3 reads TGTGCCAGCACCTCCCCAGGGGAAAAACTGTTTTTT.

This CDR3 is CASSPPGRFDNEQFF. CDR3 in DNA: TGTGCCAGCAGTCCCCCTGGGCGCTTTGACAATGAGCAGTTCTTC. This chain joins TRBV27 and TRBJ2-1; no clear D. V was pared by 5 bases and J by 5 bases, with 16 bases between. This CDR3 spans 15 amino acids. CDR1 is MNHEY and CDR2 is SMNVEV in the germline V gene (reference sequence).

This chain links TRBV4-2 with TRBJ2-7; possible D gene TRBD2, 5 bases. V shed 1 base and J shed 7 bases, with 14 bases lying between them. The CDR3 has 14 amino acids. The germline CDR1 and CDR2 sequences are LGHNA and YNFKEQ. The CDR3, as DNA: TGTGCCAGCAGCCAAGGAACTAGTTCGGGAGAGCAGTACTTC. This encodes CASSQGTSSGEQYF.

The V call is TRBV30, the J call TRBJ2-4; tentatively, D is TRBD2 (6 bases). Trimming took off 3 bases at V and 0 bases at J, with 12 bases between the two ends. CDR1 and CDR2 from the germline V gene are GTSNPN and SVGIG (reference sequence). The CDR3 is 15 residues long. In DNA form, the CDR3 reads TGTGCCTGGAGGAGGGACTCCTCAGCCAAAAACATTCAGTACTTC. It yields the protein CAWRRDSSAKNIQYF.

The chain links TRBV14 to TRBJ1-3; D unclear. The CDR3 is 17 residues long. The ends were cut back, 0 bases at V and 2 bases at J, with 14 bases in the middle. Per the germline V gene, CDR1 is SGHDN and CDR2 is FVKESK. The CDR3 region is CASSQDPRELPGNTIYF. The CDR3, as DNA: TGTGCCAGCAGCCAAGATCCGAGGGAACTGCCTGGAAACACCATATATTTT.

Points on this clone: Other DNA sequences in this sample translate to the same CDR3. This chain connects TRBV5-1 to TRBJ2-7; D unresolved. The V end was cut by 0 bases, the J end by 3 bases, with 1 base between. The CDR3 is 11 amino acids. The germline V gene encodes CDR1 SGHRS and CDR2 YFSETQ. This chain's CDR3 is CASSLDYEQYF. CDR3 nucleotides: TGCGCCAGCAGCTTGGACTACGAGCAGTACTTC.

The chain uses TRBV11-3 and TRBJ2-6; 7 nucleotides match TRBD2. From germline, CDR1 is SGHNT and CDR2 YENEEA. The CDR3 sequence is 16 residues long. V shed 5 bases, J shed 0 bases, and the junction held 4 bases outside the gene matches. CDR3: CASSPGGISGANVLTF. The CDR3 DNA is TGTGCCAGCAGCCCCGGGGGGATCTCTGGGGCCAACGTCCTGACTTTC.